The next 23 T cell receptor beta chains were all read from a single sample in a study of CD8 T cells in ankylosing spondylitis. TCRdb re-derived calls from the 5' RACE reads in MiXCR, one entry per CDR3 protein. The profile shows 250,000 to 300,000 distinct CDR3 sequences, roughly 18% of them singletons. Specimen: blood, either unsorted or a sorted T cell fraction (not recorded which). The source is a male donor with ankylosing spondylitis or in good health (not recorded which).

This clonotype has a handful of counts. This chain connects TRBV9 to TRBJ2-3, with a weak D call TRBD1 (6 bases). Germline V gene data show CDR1 as SGDLS and CDR2 as YYNGEE. This CDR3 has 14 residues. Deletions cut 3 bases from V and 5 bases from J, with 13 bases between. CDR3 region: CASSGPVQGDTQYF. CDR3 coding DNA: TGTGCCAGCAGCGGCCCAGTACAGGGAGATACGCAGTATTTT.

There are a few counts of this clonotype. The chain couples TRBV27 to TRBJ2-1, with 8 bases that match TRBD2. In germline, CDR1 is MNHEY, CDR2 SMNVEV (reference sequence). After removal of 8 bases from V and 6 bases from J, the junction contained 9 bases not matched to a gene. The CDR3 consists of 14 residues. This chain's CDR3 is CASLSGIAPNEQFF. DNA for the CDR3: TGTGCCAGCCTTAGCGGGATAGCGCCCAATGAGCAGTTCTTC.

This clonotype appeared many times. This chain uses TRBV27 with TRBJ1-5, with D perhaps matching TRBD1 (5 bases). The length of the CDR3 is 14 residues. The V and J ends lost 2 bases and 5 bases respectively, with 10 bases between them. Germline lookup yields CDR1 MNHEY and CDR2 SMNVEV (reference sequence). CDR3 sequence: CASSLVGGYQPQHF. In DNA, the CDR3 is TGTGCCAGCAGTTTAGTGGGGGGTTATCAGCCCCAGCATTTT.

This clonotype was detected once. The chain employs TRBV20-1 and TRBJ2-7; 10 bases agree with TRBD2. The CDR3 totals 16 residues. Per germline, CDR1 DFQATT and CDR2 SNEGSKA (reference sequence). Trimming cost V 0 bases and J 0 bases; bases outside gene matches: 5. The CDR3 coding sequence is TGCAGTGCTAGAGATGGTGCTAGCGGGAGCTCCTACGAGCAGTACTTC. Protein product: CSARDGASGSSYEQYF.

The chain employs TRBV3-1 and TRBJ2-7, with 7 bases lining up with TRBD2. CDR3 length: 15 amino acids. The germline CDR1 and CDR2 sequences are LGHDT and YNNKEL (reference sequence). V lost 3 bases, J lost 2 bases, and 7 bases stayed unmatched. In DNA form, the CDR3 reads TGTGCCAGCAGCCAGAGTAGCGGGCCGGCCTACGAGCAGTACTTC. This encodes CASSQSSGPAYEQYF.

A few counts support this clonotype. The rearrangement uses TRBV20-1 and TRBJ1-4; 9 bases align to TRBD1. Germline values: CDR1 DFQATT, CDR2 SNEGSKA (reference sequence). The CDR3 has 14 amino acids. V shed 0 bases, J shed 8 bases, and the junction held 4 bases outside the gene matches. The CDR3 is CSARDRTGEEKLFF. As DNA, the CDR3 is TGCAGTGCTAGAGATAGGACAGGGGAGGAAAAACTGTTTTTT.

This clonotype was seen more than once but under ten times. The DNA for the CDR3 is TGCGCCAGCAGTCCCCCTGACTACGAGCAGTACTTC. Amino acid sequence: CASSPPDYEQYF. The V and J genes are TRBV5-1 and TRBJ2-7; D not resolved. The CDR3 contains 12 residues. Deletions cut 5 bases from V and 3 bases from J, with 9 bases between. CDR1 and CDR2 from the germline V gene are SGHRS and YFSETQ.

Ten or more counts support this clonotype. The chain is built from TRBV11-2 and TRBJ2-1, with TRBD2 matching 10 bases. This CDR3 has 14 residues. Germline assignment: CDR1 SGHAT and CDR2 FQNNGV. Losses at the gene ends were 5 bases for V and 10 bases for J; bases not matched to a gene: 8. CDR3 coding DNA: TGTGCCAGCAGCAACTACCTAGCGGGAGCCGAGCAGTTCTTC. Translated: CASSNYLAGAEQFF.

This clonotype was seen more than once but under ten times. This chain connects TRBV4-1 to TRBJ2-7; D gene unclear. The germline V and J ends were trimmed by 8 bases and 0 bases, with 11 bases remaining between them. This CDR3 region has 13 residues. Germline CDR1 and CDR2: MGHRA and YSYEKL. CDR3 region: CASGQEISYEQYF. CDR3 in DNA: TGCGCCAGCGGGCAGGAGATCTCCTACGAGCAGTACTTC.

The chain couples TRBV3-1 to TRBJ1-1, with D tentatively TRBD1 (5 bases). V gave up 0 bases and J gave up 1 base, with 18 bases separating them. Germline lookup yields CDR1 LGHDT and CDR2 YNNKEL (reference sequence). The CDR3 length is 18 residues. This CDR3 is CASSQETVGAGSNTEAFF. The CDR3 coding sequence is TGTGCCAGCAGCCAAGAGACAGTTGGAGCGGGGTCGAACACTGAAGCTTTCTTT.

In this sample, this clonotype turned up a few times. The chain is built from TRBV12-3 or TRBV12-4 and TRBJ2-5; 10 nucleotides match TRBD2. J was trimmed by 1 base and V by 6 bases; bases with no gene match: 11. CDR3 length equals 17 residues. The CDR3 reads CASSSGEAGGGQETQYF. DNA for the CDR3: TGTGCCAGCAGCTCGGGTGAAGCGGGAGGGGGCCAAGAGACCCAGTACTTC.

The rearrangement joins TRBV4-2 to TRBJ2-1; no reliable D call. CDR3 size: 16 residues. V was trimmed by 0 bases and J by 5 bases, leaving 14 bases between them. Germline V gene sequence: CDR1 LGHNA, CDR2 YNFKEQ. The CDR3, as DNA: TGTGCCAGCAGCCAAGATTGGCTAGATATTGACAATGAGCAGTTCTTC. Translation gives CASSQDWLDIDNEQFF.

Only a few counts were recorded for this clonotype. The V call is TRBV9, the J call TRBJ2-3, with TRBD2 matching 9 bases. The CDR3 has 16 residues. V lost 1 base, J lost 3 bases, and 6 bases stayed unmatched. CDR1 SGDLS and CDR2 YYNGEE come from the germline V gene. Written as DNA, the CDR3 is TGTGCCAGCAGCGTAAGGCGGGAGGGCCAGACAGATACGCAGTATTTT. Amino acids: CASSVRREGQTDTQYF.

V and J are TRBV2 and TRBJ2-3, with 9 positions matching TRBD1. Germline V lookup: CDR1 SNHLY, CDR2 FYNNEI. The CDR3 runs 15 residues. V shed 2 bases and J 4 bases; nucleotides not matched to a gene: 4. Written as DNA, the CDR3 is TGTGCCAGCAGTGAATCGGGACAGGGTCCAGATACGCAGTATTTT. Translation: CASSESGQGPDTQYF.

This clonotype was found a few times. This rearrangement joins TRBV2 to TRBJ2-7; D is unresolved. Trimming cost V 8 bases and J 0 bases, with 8 bases left between them. The length of the CDR3 is 12 residues. The V gene's germline CDR1 is SNHLY and CDR2 FYNNEI. CDR3 sequence reads: CASADSSYEQYF. The CDR3 DNA sequence: TGTGCCAGCGCCGATAGCTCCTACGAGCAGTACTTC.

The chain links TRBV29-1 to TRBJ2-3; 8 bases are shared with TRBD1. The J segment lost 4 bases and the V segment lost 1 base, leaving 4 bases of the junction unmatched. Looked up from germline, CDR1 is SQVTM and CDR2 is ANQGSEA. CDR3 length equals 14 residues. This CDR3 reads CSVEGGQGSDTQYF. CDR3 in DNA: TGCAGCGTTGAAGGTGGACAGGGCTCAGATACGCAGTATTTT.

This clonotype was seen ten or more times. The chain links TRBV5-1 to TRBJ2-7; tentative D call: TRBD2 (5 bases). The CDR3 sequence is 13 residues long. CDR1 and CDR2 from the germline V gene are SGHRS and YFSETQ. V shed 4 bases and J shed 7 bases, with 15 bases lying between them. The CDR3 region has the DNA TGCGCCAGCAGCCCGGACTTGTTCGGGGAGCAGTACTTC. Translating it yields CASSPDLFGEQYF. Full variable domain (remainder filled in from reference TRBV5-1 and TRBJ2-7): KAGVTQTPRYLIKTRGQQVTLSCSPISGHRSVSWYQQTPGQGLQFLFEYFSETQRNKGNFPGRFSGRQFSNSRSEMNVSTLELGDSALYLCASSPDLFGEQYFGPGTRLTVT.

The chain recombines TRBV29-1 with TRBJ2-1, with 10 bases matching TRBD2. The CDR3 extends over 14 amino acids. V lost 3 bases, J lost 7 bases, and 6 bases stayed unmatched. Germline V CDR1 and CDR2: SQVTM, ANQGSEA. For the CDR3, the DNA is TGCAGCGTTGACGGGGGACTAGCGTGGAATGAGCAGTTCTTC. Encoded protein: CSVDGGLAWNEQFF.

This clonotype was detected only once. V usage is TRBV6-5 and J usage is TRBJ2-3; D possibly uses TRBD1 or TRBD2 (5 bases each). Germline values: CDR1 MNHEY, CDR2 SVGAGI. The CDR3 runs to 16 residues. V lost 3 bases and J 2 bases, leaving 15 bases between the germline ends. This CDR3 is CASSYPGTVHTDTQYF. CDR3 in DNA: TGTGCCAGCAGTTATCCAGGGACCGTCCACACAGATACGCAGTATTTT.

The chain recombines TRBV11-2 with TRBJ2-1; 12 nucleotides match TRBD2. Germline values: CDR1 SGHAT, CDR2 FQNNGV. The CDR3 sequence is 17 residues long. Trimming took 0 bases from V and 3 from J; bases not matched to a gene: 3. CDR3: CASSLERLAGVYNEQFF. In nucleotides, the CDR3 is TGTGCCAGCAGCTTAGAACGACTAGCGGGAGTCTACAATGAGCAGTTCTTC.

Regarding this clonotype: The junction shows a germline mismatch at one end, possibly a read error. The rearrangement links TRBV6-1 to TRBJ2-3, with 8 bases matching TRBD2. Germline loops: CDR1 MNHNS, CDR2 SASEGT. CDR3 length: 16 residues. CDR3 nucleotide sequence: TGTGCCAGCAGCCCCTCACTTAGCGGGATCACAGATACGCAGTTTTTT. Residues: CASSPSLSGITDTQFF.

The chain carries TRBV27 and TRBJ1-1, with D possibly being TRBD1 (6 bases). This CDR3 spans 14 amino acids. Trimming cost V 5 bases and J 6 bases, with 16 bases left between them. CDR1 and CDR2 from the germline V gene are MNHEY and SMNVEV (reference sequence). CDR3 residues: CASSPRQVDSEAFF. The CDR3 nucleotides read TGTGCCAGCAGTCCCCGACAGGTAGACTCTGAAGCTTTCTTT.

As concerns this clonotype: A read error may explain this, as a much larger clone is one base away. The V and J genes are TRBV10-3 and TRBJ1-1, with 7 bases lining up with TRBD1. Germline V gives CDR1 ENHRY, CDR2 SYGVKD. This CDR3 is built from 17 residues. The CDR3: CAISENGQAQMNTEVFF. CDR3 coding DNA: TGTGCCATCAGTGAAAACGGACAGGCCCAGATGAACACTGAAGTTTTCTTT.